This T cell receptor beta chain was observed in a study of T cell repertoires in cytomegalovirus infection. At the level of the study: Recently identified HLA-C-restricted CMV epitopes were used, and well-studied HLA-B-restricted CMV epitopes were used as well. Public TCR beta signatures indicated both CMV infection and matching HLA type.

One entry per CDR3 protein results from TCRdb running MiXCR on the reads. The sample lists about 830,000 distinct CDR3 sequences, around a third occurring once. The germline CDR1 and CDR2 sequences are SGHNT and YYREEE (reference sequence). V was cut by 0 bases and J by 1 base, with 7 bases left in between. This CDR3 contains 14 residues. This clonotype was detected a few times. The antigen is undetermined. Study-wide points: Carriage of CMV together with the relevant HLA was identifiable through cumulative public TCR beta family frequency. Dominant in the ex vivo response were TCR beta clonotypes restricted by HLA-C and specific for CMV.

The source material was cultured CD8+ T cells from PBMCs, sampled from culture after CMV antigen stimulation. This receptor was obtained from a human donor in good health (CMV status not recorded). Some clones in this sample may be carry-over from other donors' samples. The chain couples TRBV5-4 to TRBJ1-2; D gene uncertain. For the CDR3, the DNA is TGTGCCAGCAGCTTGGCCAGCAGTAACTATGGCTACACCTTC. Protein: CASSLASSNYGYTF.